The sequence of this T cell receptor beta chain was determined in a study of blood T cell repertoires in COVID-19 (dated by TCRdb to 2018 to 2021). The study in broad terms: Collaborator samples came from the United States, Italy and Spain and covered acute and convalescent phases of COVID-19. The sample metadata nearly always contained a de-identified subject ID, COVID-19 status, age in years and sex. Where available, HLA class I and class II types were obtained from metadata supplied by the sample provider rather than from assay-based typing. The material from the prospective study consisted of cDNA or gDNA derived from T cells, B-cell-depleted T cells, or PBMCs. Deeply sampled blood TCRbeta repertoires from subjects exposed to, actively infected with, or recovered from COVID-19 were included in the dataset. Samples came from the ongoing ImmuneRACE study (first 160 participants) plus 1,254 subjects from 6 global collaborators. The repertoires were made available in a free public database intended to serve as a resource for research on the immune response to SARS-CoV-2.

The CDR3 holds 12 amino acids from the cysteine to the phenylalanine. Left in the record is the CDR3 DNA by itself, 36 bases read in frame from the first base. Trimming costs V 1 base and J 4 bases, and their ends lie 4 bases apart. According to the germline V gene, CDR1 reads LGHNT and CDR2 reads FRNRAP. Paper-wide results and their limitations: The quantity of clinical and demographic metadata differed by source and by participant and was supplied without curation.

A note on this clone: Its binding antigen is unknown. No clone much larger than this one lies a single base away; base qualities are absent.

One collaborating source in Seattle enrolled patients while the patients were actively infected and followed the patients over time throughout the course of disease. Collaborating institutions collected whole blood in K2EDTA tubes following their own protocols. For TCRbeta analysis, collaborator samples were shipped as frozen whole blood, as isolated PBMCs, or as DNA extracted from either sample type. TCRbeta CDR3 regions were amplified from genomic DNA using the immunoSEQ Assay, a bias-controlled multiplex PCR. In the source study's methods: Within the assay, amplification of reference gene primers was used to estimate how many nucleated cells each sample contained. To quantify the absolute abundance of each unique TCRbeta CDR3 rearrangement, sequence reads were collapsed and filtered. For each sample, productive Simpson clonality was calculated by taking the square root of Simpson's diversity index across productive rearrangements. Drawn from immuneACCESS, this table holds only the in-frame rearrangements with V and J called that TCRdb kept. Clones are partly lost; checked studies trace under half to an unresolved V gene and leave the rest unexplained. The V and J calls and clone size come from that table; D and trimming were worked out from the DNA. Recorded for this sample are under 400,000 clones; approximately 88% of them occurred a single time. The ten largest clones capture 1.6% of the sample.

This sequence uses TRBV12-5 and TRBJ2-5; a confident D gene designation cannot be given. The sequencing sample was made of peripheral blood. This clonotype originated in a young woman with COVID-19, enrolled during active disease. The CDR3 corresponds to CASGLAGETQYF. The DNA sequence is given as TGTGCTAGTGGTTTGGCCGGAGAGACCCAGTACTTC. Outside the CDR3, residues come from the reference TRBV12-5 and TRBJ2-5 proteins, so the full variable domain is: DARVTQTPRHKVTEMGQEVTMRCQPILGHNTVFWYRQTMMQGLELLAYFRNRAPLDDSGMPKDRFSAEMPDATLATLKIQPSEPRDSAVYFCASGLAGETQYFGPGTRLLVL.